Shown below are 19 T cell receptor beta chains from a single sample sequenced in a study of graft-versus-host responses after intestinal transplantation. Libraries were prepared by immunoSEQ multiplex PCR; TCRdb keeps only in-frame clonotypes and omits some of them. The sample records around 90,000 clones, 92% being singletons. Antigens of these TCRs are unknown. The source material was unstimulated CD4+ T cells sorted from spleen or lymph node cells, sampled before intestinal transplant. The receptors were gathered from a human donor who received an intestinal transplant.

J is TRBJ1-6 and V is TRBV12-5; D is perhaps TRBD1 (5 bases). The CDR3 length is 15 residues. V lost 4 bases to trimming and J lost 7 bases, with 14 bases between them. Germline values: CDR1 LGHNT, CDR2 FRNRAP. The CDR3 DNA follows: TGTGCTAGTGGTTCCGCCGGGGCCACCAATTCACCCCTCCACTTT. It yields the protein CASGSAGATNSPLHF.

The V and J genes are TRBV7-2 and TRBJ1-2; 8 bases are a match to TRBD1. The ends lost 1 base at V and 4 bases at J; junction bases unmatched: 8. Germline V gene lookup returns CDR1 SGHTA and CDR2 FQGNSA. The CDR3 spans 16 residues. The CDR3 protein is CASSLELLDRGYGYTF. CDR3 coding DNA: TGTGCCAGCAGCTTAGAATTGTTAGACAGGGGCTATGGCTACACCTTC.

The V and J genes are TRBV5-1 and TRBJ2-3, with D uncertain. This CDR3 spans 14 amino acids. The germline gives CDR1 SGHRS, CDR2 YFSETQ. V was pared by 0 bases and J by 8 bases, with 13 bases between. The CDR3 bases are TGCGCCAGCAGCTTGGAGTTCGGCCTGGGTACGCAGTATTTT. Amino acids: CASSLEFGLGTQYF.

V and J are TRBV18 and TRBJ1-5, with no clear D. Per the germline V gene, CDR1 is KGHSH and CDR2 is LQKENI. V was clipped by 3 bases and J by 2 bases, with 8 bases between them. This CDR3 contains 14 residues. In nucleotides, the CDR3 is TGTGCCAGCTCACCCCAAACGGGCAATCAGCCCCAGCATTTT. Protein: CASSPQTGNQPQHF.

This clone appeared once. This rearrangement joins TRBV18 to TRBJ2-7; a possible D gene is TRBD1 (5 bases). From germline, CDR1 is KGHSH and CDR2 LQKENI. V shed 2 bases and J shed 5 bases, with 13 bases lying between them. This CDR3 region has 14 residues. The CDR3: CASSPSAGNNEQYF. The CDR3 nucleotides are TGTGCCAGCTCACCATCGGCAGGGAATAACGAGCAGTACTTC.

This chain connects TRBV5-8 to TRBJ1-6; 9 nucleotides match TRBD1. CDR1 is SGHTS, CDR2 YDEGEE, per germline. This CDR3 contains 13 residues. The junction had 1 base not matched to a gene; V was cut back by 4 bases and J by 8 bases. The CDR3 loop reads CASSRDRDSPLHF. The CDR3 coding sequence is TGTGCCAGCAGCCGGGACAGGGATTCACCCCTCCACTTT.

The chain carries TRBV6-1 and TRBJ1-4; D not resolved. The germline V and J ends were trimmed by 1 base and 7 bases, with 13 bases remaining between them. This CDR3 is built from 15 residues. Germline values: CDR1 MNHNS, CDR2 SASEGT. This chain's CDR3 is CASSEVRLLGEKLFF. CDR3 nucleotides: TGTGCCAGCAGTGAAGTACGGCTTTTGGGTGAAAAACTGTTTTTT.

J is TRBJ1-5 and V is TRBV6-6; TRBD1 is a possible D gene (5 bases). Germline CDR1 is MNHNY and CDR2 is SVGAGI (reference sequence). The V end lost 4 bases, the J end lost 7 bases, and 8 bases lay between the germline ends. This CDR3 is 12 amino acids long. The CDR3 region is CASSSRVQPQHF. The CDR3, as DNA: TGTGCCAGCAGTTCCAGGGTCCAGCCCCAGCATTTT.

This clone was counted only a few times. The junction differs from germline at one of its ends, possibly a read error. V usage is TRBV28 and J usage is TRBJ2-1; no clear D. The germline gives CDR1 MDHEN, CDR2 SYDVKM. There are 13 residues in the CDR3. CDR3 bases: TGTGCCAGCAGTCCTTTTAACCGGGTCCTCAGGATCTTC. Amino acids: CASSPFNRVLRIF. The variable domain in full, completed from reference TRBV28 and TRBJ2-1, reads DVKVTQSSRYLVKRTGEKVFLECVQDMDHENMFWYRQDPGLGLRLIYFSYDVKMKEKGDIPEGYSVSREKKERFSLILESASTNQTSMYLCASSPFNRVLRIFGPGTRLTVL.

The chain recombines TRBV27 with TRBJ2-5, with 9 positions matching TRBD1. The J call may be wrong; the DNA end is better matched by TRBJ2-7. Germline V CDR1 and CDR2: MNHEY, SMNVEV (reference sequence). The CDR3 totals 14 residues. The DNA for the CDR3 is TGTGCCAGCAGTTCGGACAGGGGTGCGTACGAGCAGTACTTC. As protein: CASSSDRGAYEQYF.

V and J are TRBV6-4 and TRBJ2-1, with 13 bases lining up with TRBD2. The CDR3 contains 16 residues. CDR1 is MRHNA, CDR2 SNTAGT, per germline. V gave up 2 bases and J gave up 6 bases; unmatched junction bases: 4. The CDR3 DNA reads TGTGCCAGCAGTGACCCCGGACTAGCGGGAGTCAATGAGCAGTTCTTC. Translating it yields CASSDPGLAGVNEQFF.

This chain joins TRBV18 and TRBJ2-1; TRBD1 agrees at 7 bases. The J segment lost 0 bases and the V segment lost 6 bases, leaving 8 bases of the junction unmatched. Per the germline V gene, CDR1 is KGHSH and CDR2 is LQKENI. The CDR3 covers 16 residues. The CDR3 sequence is CASSIRGIHSYNEQFF. The CDR3 nucleotides read TGTGCCAGCTCCATCAGGGGGATCCACTCCTACAATGAGCAGTTCTTC.

The chain has TRBV6-5 and TRBJ2-2, with D perhaps TRBD1 (6 bases). The germline CDR1 and CDR2 sequences are MNHEY and SVGAGI. V lost 0 bases to trimming and J lost 4 bases, with 9 bases between them. This CDR3 has 15 amino acids. The chain's CDR3 is CASSYSGHLTGELFF. The CDR3 DNA is TGTGCCAGCAGTTACTCGGGACACCTCACCGGGGAGCTGTTTTTT.

The chain joins TRBV7-2 to TRBJ2-1; D is undetermined. The CDR3 sequence is 13 residues long. Trimming stripped 5 bases from V and 2 bases from J, with 7 bases between. Germline-derived CDR1 and CDR2 are SGHTA and FQGNSA. CDR3 loop: CASSRRTYNEQFF. CDR3 DNA sequence: TGTGCCAGCAGCCGACGGACCTACAATGAGCAGTTCTTC.

The chain has TRBV6-6 and TRBJ1-1; weak D call: TRBD1 (5 bases). This CDR3 has 13 amino acids. V was cut by 7 bases and J by 1 base, with 10 bases left in between. Germline-derived CDR1 and CDR2 are MNHNY and SVGAGI (reference sequence). In DNA form, the CDR3 reads TGTGCCAGCACCAAAGGACAGAACACTGAAGCTTTCTTT. Amino acid sequence: CASTKGQNTEAFF.

V is TRBV28 and J is TRBJ2-7; 7 bases are a match to TRBD1. Trimming took 5 bases from V and 1 from J; bases not matched to a gene: 8. The germline gives CDR1 MDHEN, CDR2 SYDVKM. This CDR3 region has 15 residues. CDR3 nucleotide sequence: TGTGCCAGCAGTCCCGTAGACAGGGAATCCTACGAGCAGTACTTC. As protein: CASSPVDRESYEQYF.

The CDR3 DNA follows: TGTGCCAGTAGTATCGAGGTAGCTGGAAACACCATATATTTT. This codes for CASSIEVAGNTIYF. This rearrangement joins TRBV19 to TRBJ1-3; D unclear. The CDR3 is made up of 14 amino acids. Trimming took off 3 bases at V and 2 bases at J, with 8 bases between the two ends. Looked up from germline, CDR1 is LNHDA and CDR2 is SQIVND (reference sequence).

This clone was observed a few times. The gene calls are TRBV5-1 and TRBJ2-2, with 9 bases identical to TRBD2. CDR1 and CDR2 (germline): SGHRS, YFSETQ. The CDR3 loop spans 15 amino acids. The V segment lost 5 bases and the J segment 5 bases; nucleotides outside the gene matches: 7. The CDR3 nucleotides are TGCGCCAGCAGAGCGACTAGCGGCCCGACCGGGGAGCTGTTTTTT. Its translation is CASRATSGPTGELFF.

V gene TRBV6-5 combines with J gene TRBJ2-7, with 7 bases aligning to TRBD2. CDR1 and CDR2 from the germline V gene are MNHEY and SVGAGI. This CDR3 is built from 13 residues. V was pared by 6 bases and J by 5 bases, with 7 bases of the junction left unmatched. CDR3 DNA: TGTGCCAGCAGCCTCCAGGGAGGGGACGAGCAGTACTTC. Amino acids: CASSLQGGDEQYF.